Shown below are 22 T cell receptor beta chains from a single sample sequenced in a study of blood T cell repertoires in COVID-19. TCRdb keeps only in-frame clones here, not all; method: immunoSEQ multiplex PCR. The repertoire holds 350,000 to 500,000 clones, with roughly 90% as singletons. Sequences were obtained from PBMCs or T cells enriched from blood (not recorded which). These receptors were taken from a young woman who had been exposed to COVID-19.

This chain joins TRBV28 and TRBJ1-2, with 7 bases aligning to TRBD1. This CDR3 has 16 amino acids. Germline CDR1 MDHEN, CDR2 SYDVKM. Trimming cost V 4 bases and J 0 bases; bases outside gene matches: 8. The CDR3 coding sequence is TGTGCCAGCAGTTCCCCCGCCGGGACAGCTAACTATGGCTACACCTTC. This encodes CASSSPAGTANYGYTF.

The gene calls are TRBV7-9 and TRBJ2-3; D uncertain. The V end was cut by 10 bases, the J end by 4 bases, with 12 bases between. There are 12 residues in the CDR3. Germline assignment: CDR1 SEHNR and CDR2 FQNEAQ (reference sequence). CDR3 bases: TGTGCCACCCCTAGTGCGGCAGATACGCAGTATTTT. Its protein product is CATPSAADTQYF.

This clone was counted a few times. The chain employs TRBV5-6 and TRBJ2-5; possibly TRBD1 for D (7 bases). There are 14 residues in the CDR3. V was pared by 4 bases and J by 4 bases, with 14 bases between. The germline gives CDR1 SGHDT, CDR2 YYEEEE. This chain's CDR3 is CASSQRQGGETQYF. The CDR3 nucleotides are TGTGCCAGCAGCCAAAGACAGGGAGGAGAGACCCAGTACTTC.

This chain connects TRBV30 to TRBJ2-1; D is ambiguous. Germline V gene sequence: CDR1 GTSNPN, CDR2 SVGIG (reference sequence). V lost 4 bases, J lost 4 bases, and 8 bases lay in between. The CDR3 covers 12 residues. The CDR3 sequence is CAWNIVYNEQFF. The CDR3 DNA is TGTGCCTGGAACATCGTGTACAATGAGCAGTTCTTC.

This chain joins TRBV4-2 and TRBJ2-1; 10 nucleotides match TRBD2. Germline lookup yields CDR1 LGHNA and CDR2 YNFKEQ. V trimming: 0 bases; J trimming: 4 bases; junction bases outside the gene matches: 6. The CDR3 is 17 residues long. DNA for the CDR3: TGTGCCAGCAGCCAAGAAATCAGCGGGAGGGTGTACAATGAGCAGTTCTTC. Translating it yields CASSQEISGRVYNEQFF.

The genes are TRBV11-3 and TRBJ2-1; D remains unclear. The CDR3 has 15 residues. Germline CDR1 SGHNT, CDR2 YENEEA. Trimming removed 1 base at V and 6 bases at J, with 13 bases between. This CDR3 is CASSLGRVRSNEQFF. In nucleotides, the CDR3 is TGTGCCAGCAGCTTAGGCCGGGTCCGGAGCAATGAGCAGTTCTTC.

V is TRBV19 and J is TRBJ2-5; 7 nucleotides align to TRBD1. Germline CDR1 reads LNHDA; CDR2 reads SQIVND (reference sequence). The CDR3 spans 15 residues. The trim removed 5 bases at V and 4 bases at J, leaving 10 bases unmatched. CDR3 residues: CASSYEWDRGETQYF. DNA of the CDR3: TGTGCCAGTAGTTACGAGTGGGACAGAGGAGAGACCCAGTACTTC.

The chain combines TRBV27 with TRBJ2-7, with 7 bases lining up with TRBD1. CDR3 size: 15 residues. CDR1 is MNHEY and CDR2 is SMNVEV in the germline V gene (reference sequence). Trimming removed 1 base from V and 6 bases from J; junction bases left unmatched: 9. The DNA of the CDR3 is TGTGCCAGCAGTTTATTACTCCACCGGGACAGCGAGCAGTACTTC. As protein: CASSLLLHRDSEQYF.

The CDR3 here is CASSYPPWGSRTEAFF. The DNA for the CDR3 is TGTGCCAGCAGTTACCCACCCTGGGGCAGTCGCACTGAAGCTTTCTTT. V usage is TRBV6-5 and J usage is TRBJ1-1; TRBD1 might be the D (5 bases). Germline CDR1 reads MNHEY; CDR2 reads SVGAGI. The germline V and J ends were trimmed by 2 bases and 4 bases, with 17 bases remaining between them. This CDR3 comprises 16 residues.

This clone was seen a single time. The chain links TRBV20-1 to TRBJ1-4; 10 bases map to TRBD1. Per the germline V gene, CDR1 is DFQATT and CDR2 is SNEGSKA (reference sequence). V trimming: 3 bases; J trimming: 6 bases; junction bases outside the gene matches: 7. This CDR3 is built from 15 residues. The CDR3 loop reads CSASESGTGDEKLFF. CDR3 nucleotide sequence: TGCAGTGCTAGTGAATCCGGGACAGGGGATGAAAAACTGTTTTTT.

Details on this clone: The identical CDR3 is also encoded by other nucleotide sequences in the sample. The CDR3 protein is CAWSQGAGNTIYF. In DNA, the CDR3 is TGTGCCTGGAGTCAGGGGGCTGGAAACACCATATATTTT. The chain recombines TRBV30 with TRBJ1-3; TRBD1 agrees at 7 bases. Germline-derived CDR1 and CDR2 are GTSNPN and SVGIG (reference sequence). The length of the CDR3 is 13 residues. The V segment lost 2 bases and the J segment 2 bases; nucleotides outside the gene matches: 0.

The chain employs TRBV28 and TRBJ2-7, with a possible D match to TRBD2 (6 bases). The CDR3 is 12 amino acids. V was clipped by 6 bases and J by 12 bases, with 18 bases between them. Germline V gives CDR1 MDHEN, CDR2 SYDVKM. CDR3 protein: CASSPGAGQAYF. CDR3 coding DNA: TGTGCCAGCAGCCCGGGTGCGGGGCAGGCGTACTTC.

The chain has TRBV7-8 and TRBJ2-1, with 9 bases lining up with TRBD2. Per germline, CDR1 SGHVS and CDR2 FQNEAQ. This CDR3 spans 15 amino acids. The V and J ends lost 1 base and 9 bases, in that order; junction bases with no gene match: 7. For the CDR3, the DNA is TGTGCCAGCAGCTTAGTTAGCCTAGCGGGGTTTGAGCAGTTCTTC. Translation: CASSLVSLAGFEQFF.

This clone has only a few counts. V gene TRBV5-6 combines with J gene TRBJ1-2; 7 nucleotides align to TRBD1. Germline CDR1 reads SGHDT; CDR2 reads YYEEEE. The CDR3 runs to 12 residues. Trimming cost V 3 bases and J 8 bases; bases outside gene matches: 4. This CDR3 reads CASSWDRQGYTF. The CDR3 nucleotides read TGTGCCAGCAGCTGGGACAGACAGGGCTACACCTTC.

The chain joins TRBV18 to TRBJ2-7, with a possible D match to TRBD1 (6 bases). Trimming took 0 bases from V and 6 from J, leaving 21 bases between them. The CDR3 contains 17 residues. From germline, CDR1 is KGHSH and CDR2 LQKENI. CDR3 nucleotide sequence: TGTGCCAGCTCACCACCGGGAAGGGGGTTCTCTCACTCCGAGCAGTACTTC. This sequence encodes CASSPPGRGFSHSEQYF. The full variable domain, with the rest looked up from reference TRBV18 and TRBJ2-7, is NAGVMQNPRHLVRRRGQEARLRCSPMKGHSHVYWYRQLPEEGLKFMVYLQKENIIDESGMPKERFSAEFPKEGPSILRIQQVVRGDSAAYFCASSPPGRGFSHSEQYFGPGTRLTVT.

J is TRBJ1-4 and V is TRBV28; 7 bases align to TRBD1. Germline trimming cut 2 bases from V and 6 bases from J; bases unmatched to any gene: 6. CDR1 is MDHEN and CDR2 is SYDVKM in the germline V gene. CDR3 size: 15 residues. The CDR3: CASSLNGRGDEKLFF. In DNA form, the CDR3 reads TGTGCCAGCAGTTTAAACGGCAGGGGGGATGAAAAACTGTTTTTT.

The rearrangement links TRBV12-3 or TRBV12-4 to TRBJ2-7; 8 bases map to TRBD2. CDR3 length equals 13 residues. Trimming cost V 7 bases and J 1 base; bases outside gene matches: 3. The CDR3 bases are TGTGCCAGCACGGGGGGGGTTTCCTACGAGCAGTACTTC. Translated, it gives CASTGGVSYEQYF.

The V gene is TRBV20-1, the J gene TRBJ2-3; the D is unclear. Germline V gene sequence: CDR1 DFQATT, CDR2 SNEGSKA (reference sequence). This CDR3 has 11 amino acids. Trimming stripped 5 bases from V and 2 bases from J, with 5 bases between. CDR3 residues: CSAAITDTQYF. The CDR3 bases are TGCAGTGCTGCGATCACAGATACGCAGTATTTT.

This chain links TRBV5-1 with TRBJ1-1; 9 bases agree with TRBD1. V trimming: 3 bases; J trimming: 11 bases; junction bases outside the gene matches: 14. The CDR3 sequence is 15 residues long. Germline CDR1 reads SGHRS; CDR2 reads YFSETQ. CDR3: CASSSPGQGNTEAFF. The CDR3, as DNA: TGCGCCAGCAGCTCCCCGGGACAGGGAAATACGGAGGCTTTCTTT.

On this clone: Within the sample, other DNA sequences also encode this same CDR3. The V and J genes are TRBV5-1 and TRBJ2-1, with D perhaps matching TRBD2 (5 bases). There are 14 residues in the CDR3. V was trimmed by 0 bases and J by 4 bases, leaving 8 bases between them. Germline V gene data show CDR1 as SGHRS and CDR2 as YFSETQ. Here the CDR3 reads CASSLAGEYNEQFF. The CDR3 DNA is TGCGCCAGCAGCTTGGCTGGGGAGTACAATGAGCAGTTCTTC.

V is TRBV15 and J is TRBJ2-3; tentative D call: TRBD1 (6 bases). The CDR3 consists of 16 residues. Germline V gene sequence: CDR1 LNHNV, CDR2 YYDKDF (reference sequence). V was clipped by 8 bases and J by 1 base, with 19 bases between them. In DNA form, the CDR3 reads TGTGCCACCGAGACCTTAGGACAGCCCGGCACAGATACGCAGTATTTT. Encoded protein: CATETLGQPGTDTQYF. Complete variable domain (other parts from reference TRBV15 and TRBJ2-3): DAMVIQNPRYQVTQFGKPVTLSCSQTLNHNVMYWYQQKSSQAPKLLFHYYDKDFNNEADTPDNFQSRRPNTSFCFLDIRSPGLGDTAMYLCATETLGQPGTDTQYFGPGTRLTVL.

V usage is TRBV19 and J usage is TRBJ1-5; the match to TRBD1 covers 8 bases. The germline CDR1 and CDR2 sequences are LNHDA and SQIVND (reference sequence). J gave up 0 bases and V 10 bases, and 11 bases lay outside the gene matches. The CDR3 sequence is 16 residues long. CDR3 residues: CATSRTGQYSNQPQHF. The CDR3 coding sequence is TGTGCCACCTCCCGGACAGGGCAATATAGCAATCAGCCCCAGCATTTT.